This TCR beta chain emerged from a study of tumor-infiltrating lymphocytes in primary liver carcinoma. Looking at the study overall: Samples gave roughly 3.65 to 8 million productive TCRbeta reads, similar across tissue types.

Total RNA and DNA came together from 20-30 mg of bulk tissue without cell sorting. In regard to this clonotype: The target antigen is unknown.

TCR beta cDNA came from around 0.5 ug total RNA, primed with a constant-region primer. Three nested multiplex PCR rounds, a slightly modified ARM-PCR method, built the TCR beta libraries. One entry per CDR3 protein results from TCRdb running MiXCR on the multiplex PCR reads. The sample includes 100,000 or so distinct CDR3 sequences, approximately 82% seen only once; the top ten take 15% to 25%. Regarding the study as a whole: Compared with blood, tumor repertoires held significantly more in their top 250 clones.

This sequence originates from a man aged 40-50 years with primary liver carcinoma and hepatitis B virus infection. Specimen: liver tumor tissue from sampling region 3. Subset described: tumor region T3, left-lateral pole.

CDR3 DNA sequence: TGTGCCAGCTCCGGGACAGGGATGGTTTATGTGGAGTTCTTC. Translating gives CASSGTGMVYVEFF. The chain has TRBV12-3 or TRBV12-4 and TRBJ2-1, with 9 bases identical to TRBD1. This CDR3 region has 14 residues. Trimming removed 8 bases from V and 14 bases from J; junction bases left unmatched: 16.